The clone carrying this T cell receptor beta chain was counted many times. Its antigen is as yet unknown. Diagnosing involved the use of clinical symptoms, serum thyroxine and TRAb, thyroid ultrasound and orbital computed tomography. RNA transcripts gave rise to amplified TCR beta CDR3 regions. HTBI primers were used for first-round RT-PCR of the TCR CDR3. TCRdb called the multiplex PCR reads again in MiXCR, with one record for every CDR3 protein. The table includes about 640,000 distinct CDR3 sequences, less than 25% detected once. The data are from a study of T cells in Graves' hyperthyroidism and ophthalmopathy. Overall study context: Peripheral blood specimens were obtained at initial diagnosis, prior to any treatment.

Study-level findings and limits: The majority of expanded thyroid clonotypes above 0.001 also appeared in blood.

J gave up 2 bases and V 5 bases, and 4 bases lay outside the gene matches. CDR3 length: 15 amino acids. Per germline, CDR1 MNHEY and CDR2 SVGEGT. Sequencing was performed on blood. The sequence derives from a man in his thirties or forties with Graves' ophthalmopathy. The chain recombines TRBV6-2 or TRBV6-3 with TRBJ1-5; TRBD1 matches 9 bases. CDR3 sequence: CASSQRTGGNQPQHF. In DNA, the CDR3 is TGTGCCAGCAGTCAGAGGACAGGGGGCAATCAGCCCCAGCATTTT.